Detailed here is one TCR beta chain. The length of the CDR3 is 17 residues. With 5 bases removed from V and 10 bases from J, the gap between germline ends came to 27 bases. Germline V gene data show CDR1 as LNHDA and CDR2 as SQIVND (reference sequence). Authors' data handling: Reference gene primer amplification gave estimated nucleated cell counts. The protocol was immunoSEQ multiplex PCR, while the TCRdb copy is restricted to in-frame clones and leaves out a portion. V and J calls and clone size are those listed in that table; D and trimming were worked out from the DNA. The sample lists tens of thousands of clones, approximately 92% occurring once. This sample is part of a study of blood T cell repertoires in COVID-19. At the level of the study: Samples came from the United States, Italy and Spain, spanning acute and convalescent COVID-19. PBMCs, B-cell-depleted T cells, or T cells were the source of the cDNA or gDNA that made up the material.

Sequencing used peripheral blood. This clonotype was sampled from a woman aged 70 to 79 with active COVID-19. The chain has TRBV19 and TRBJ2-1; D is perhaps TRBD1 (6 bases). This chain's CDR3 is CASSALDRRGGQREQFF. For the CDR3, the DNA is TGTGCCAGTAGTGCACTAGACAGGAGAGGGGGTCAGAGGGAGCAGTTCTTC.